The sequence of this TCR beta chain was determined in a study of shared clonotypes between healthy human individuals. About the study: Used for every donor were three CD4 naive, three CD4 memory, two CD8 naive and one CD8 memory plate.

CDR3 size: 17 residues. Germline CDR1 is SGHRS and CDR2 is YFSETQ. Deletions cut 0 bases from V and 2 bases from J, with 16 bases between. CD4+ cells were split into CD45RA+ naive and CD45RA-negative memory subsets. Generated by immunoSEQ multiplex PCR, the TCRdb table keeps only in-frame clones and is missing some. The profile shows hundreds of thousands of clones, approximately 74% of them singletons. Sequencing used memory CD4+ T cells sorted from blood. Noted subset: CD45RA-negative fraction. J is TRBJ2-3 and V is TRBV5-1, with D possibly TRBD1 on 6 matching bases. The receptor was isolated from a woman in her twenties or thirties in good health. CDR3 amino acids: CASSLVDSTGFTDTQYF. CDR3 nucleotides: TGCGCCAGCAGCTTGGTGGATTCGACAGGATTCACAGATACGCAGTATTTT.